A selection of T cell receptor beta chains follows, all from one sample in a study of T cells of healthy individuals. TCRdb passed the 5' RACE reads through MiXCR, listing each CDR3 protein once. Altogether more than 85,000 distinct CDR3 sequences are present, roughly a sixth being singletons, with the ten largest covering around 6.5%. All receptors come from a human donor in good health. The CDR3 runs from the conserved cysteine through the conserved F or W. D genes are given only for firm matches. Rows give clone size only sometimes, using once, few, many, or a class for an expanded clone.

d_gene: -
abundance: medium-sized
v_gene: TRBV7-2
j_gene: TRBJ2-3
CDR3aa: CASSFRDTQYF
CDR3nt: TGTGCCAGCAGCTTCCGAGATACGCAGTATTTT

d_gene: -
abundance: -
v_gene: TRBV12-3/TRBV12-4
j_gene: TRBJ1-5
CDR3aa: CASSLRGGNQPQHF
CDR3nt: TGTGCCAGCAGTTTAAGGGGTGGCAATCAGCCCCAGCATTTT

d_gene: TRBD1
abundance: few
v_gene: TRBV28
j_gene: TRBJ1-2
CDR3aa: CASGGRGRMGGYTF
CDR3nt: TGTGCCAGCGGGGGCAGGGGGCGCATGGGAGGCTACACCTTC

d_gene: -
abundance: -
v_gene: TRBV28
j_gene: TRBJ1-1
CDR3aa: CASSPTTAEAFF
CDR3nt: TGTGCCAGCAGCCCTACGACAGCTGAAGCTTTCTTT

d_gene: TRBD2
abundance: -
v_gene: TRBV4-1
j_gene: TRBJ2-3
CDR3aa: CASSPLSSGDTQYF
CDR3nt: TGCGCCAGCAGCCCCCTTTCTAGCGGAGATACGCAGTATTTT

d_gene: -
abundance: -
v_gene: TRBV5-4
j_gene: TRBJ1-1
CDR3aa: CASSLWGSDTEAFF
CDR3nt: TGTGCCAGCAGCTTGTGGGGATCAGACACTGAAGCTTTCTTT

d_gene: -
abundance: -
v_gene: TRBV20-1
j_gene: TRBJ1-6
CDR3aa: CSANPSSYNSPLHF
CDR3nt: TGCAGTGCTAACCCGAGCTCCTATAATTCACCCCTCCACTTT

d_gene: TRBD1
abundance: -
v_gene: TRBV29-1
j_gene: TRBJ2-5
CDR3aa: CSVDSGGETQYF
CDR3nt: TGCAGCGTTGATTCAGGGGGAGAGACCCAGTACTTC

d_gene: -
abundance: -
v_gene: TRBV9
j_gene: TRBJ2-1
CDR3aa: CASSPFGRQTSNEQFF
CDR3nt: TGTGCCAGCAGCCCTTTTGGCAGGCAGACATCCAATGAGCAGTTCTTC

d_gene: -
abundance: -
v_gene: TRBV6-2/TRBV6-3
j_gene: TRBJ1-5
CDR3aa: CASTAGHFNQPQHF
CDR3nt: TGTGCCAGCACCGCGGGACACTTTAATCAGCCCCAGCATTTT

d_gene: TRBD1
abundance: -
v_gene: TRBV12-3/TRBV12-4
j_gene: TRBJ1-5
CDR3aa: CASRTRQGEGQPQHF
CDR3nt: TGTGCCAGCAGGACCCGACAGGGGGAAGGGCAGCCCCAGCATTTT

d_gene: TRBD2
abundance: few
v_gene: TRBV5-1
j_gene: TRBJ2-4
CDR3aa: CASSRGTTPPIQYF
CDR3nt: TGCGCCAGCAGCCGAGGGACTACCCCCCCCATTCAGTACTTC

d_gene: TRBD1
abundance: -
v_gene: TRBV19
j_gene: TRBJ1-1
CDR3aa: CASSITGGTEAFF
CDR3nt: TGTGCCAGTAGTATCACAGGGGGCACTGAAGCTTTCTTT

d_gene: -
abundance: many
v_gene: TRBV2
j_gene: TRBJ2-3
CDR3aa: CASSPPFTDTQYF
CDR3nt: TGTGCCAGCAGTCCACCGTTTACAGATACGCAGTATTTT

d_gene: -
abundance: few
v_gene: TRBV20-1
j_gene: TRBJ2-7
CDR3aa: CSARAAYEQYF
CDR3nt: TGCAGTGCTAGAGCCGCCTACGAGCAGTACTTC

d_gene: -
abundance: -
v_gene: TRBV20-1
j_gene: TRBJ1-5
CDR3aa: CSARGDSNQPQHF
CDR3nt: TGCAGTGCCAGAGGGGATAGCAATCAGCCCCAGCATTTT

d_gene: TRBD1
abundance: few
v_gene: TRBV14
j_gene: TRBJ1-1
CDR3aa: CASSQRQGAFKGMNTEAFF
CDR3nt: TGTGCCAGCAGCCAGAGACAGGGGGCATTTAAGGGGATGAACACTGAAGCTTTCTTT

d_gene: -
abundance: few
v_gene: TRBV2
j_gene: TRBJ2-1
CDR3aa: CATKGALRGNNEQFF
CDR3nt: TGTGCCACAAAGGGCGCCCTGCGGGGTAACAATGAGCAGTTCTTC

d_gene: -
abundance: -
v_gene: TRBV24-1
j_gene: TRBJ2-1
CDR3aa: CATSDSRTHNEQFF
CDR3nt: TGTGCCACCAGTGATTCGCGGACTCACAATGAGCAGTTCTTC

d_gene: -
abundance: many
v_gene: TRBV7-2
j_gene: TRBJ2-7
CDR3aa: CASQESYEQYF
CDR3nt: TGTGCCAGCCAGGAATCCTACGAGCAGTACTTC

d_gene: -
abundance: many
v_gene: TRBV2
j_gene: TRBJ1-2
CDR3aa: CASSPNYGYTF
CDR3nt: TGTGCCAGCAGCCCTAATTATGGCTACACCTTC

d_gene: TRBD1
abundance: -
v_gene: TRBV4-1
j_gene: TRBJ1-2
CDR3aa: CASSQSPGGDNYGYTF
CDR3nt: TGCGCCAGCAGCCAATCGCCAGGGGGAGATAACTATGGCTACACCTTC

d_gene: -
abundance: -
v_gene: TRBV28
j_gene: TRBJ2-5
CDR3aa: CASSGPRGETQYF
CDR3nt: TGTGCCAGCAGTGGACCCCGAGGGGAGACCCAGTACTTC

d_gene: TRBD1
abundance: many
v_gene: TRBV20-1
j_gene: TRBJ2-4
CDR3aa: CSVDRAENIQYF
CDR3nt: TGCAGTGTCGACAGGGCGGAAAACATTCAGTACTTC

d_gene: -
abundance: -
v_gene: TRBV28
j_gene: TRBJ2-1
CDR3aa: CATLSRGYSYNEQFF
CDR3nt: TGTGCCACTCTCTCCCGTGGGTACTCCTACAATGAGCAGTTCTTC